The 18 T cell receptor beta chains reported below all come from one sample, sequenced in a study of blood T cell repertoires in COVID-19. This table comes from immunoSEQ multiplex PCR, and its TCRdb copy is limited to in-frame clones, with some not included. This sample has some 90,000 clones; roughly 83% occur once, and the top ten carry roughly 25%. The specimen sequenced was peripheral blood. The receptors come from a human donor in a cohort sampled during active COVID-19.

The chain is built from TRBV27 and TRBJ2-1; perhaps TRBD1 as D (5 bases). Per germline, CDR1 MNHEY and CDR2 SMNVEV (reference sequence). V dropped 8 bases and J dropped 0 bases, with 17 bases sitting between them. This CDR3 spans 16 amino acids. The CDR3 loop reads CASCSYRKSSYNEQFF. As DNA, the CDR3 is TGTGCCAGCTGCTCCTACAGGAAGAGCTCCTACAATGAGCAGTTCTTC.

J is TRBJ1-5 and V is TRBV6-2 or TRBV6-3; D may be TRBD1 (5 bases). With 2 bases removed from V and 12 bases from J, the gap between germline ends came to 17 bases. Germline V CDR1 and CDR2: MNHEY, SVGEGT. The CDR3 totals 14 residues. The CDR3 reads CASSYRGRAGVQHF. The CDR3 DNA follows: TGTGCCAGCAGTTACCGGGGTCGGGCGGGGGTCCAGCATTTT.

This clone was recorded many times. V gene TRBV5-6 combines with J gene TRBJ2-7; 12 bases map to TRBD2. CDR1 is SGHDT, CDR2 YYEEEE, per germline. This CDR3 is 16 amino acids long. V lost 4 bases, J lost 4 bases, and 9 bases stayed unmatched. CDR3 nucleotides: TGTGCCAGCAGCATAACTAGCGGGGGGTCCATATACGAGCAGTACTTC. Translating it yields CASSITSGGSIYEQYF. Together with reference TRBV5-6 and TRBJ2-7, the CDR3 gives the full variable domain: DAGVTQSPTHLIKTRGQQVTLRCSPKSGHDTVSWYQQALGQGPQFIFQYYEEEERQRGNFPDRFSGHQFPNYSSELNVNALLLGDSALYLCASSITSGGSIYEQYFGPGTRLTVT.

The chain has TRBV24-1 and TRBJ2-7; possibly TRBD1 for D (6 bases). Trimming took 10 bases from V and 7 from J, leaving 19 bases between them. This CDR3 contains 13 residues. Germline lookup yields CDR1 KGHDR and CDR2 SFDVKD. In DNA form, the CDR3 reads TGTGCCACTAGTCCCGGGACACCTTATGAGCAGTACTTC. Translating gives CATSPGTPYEQYF.

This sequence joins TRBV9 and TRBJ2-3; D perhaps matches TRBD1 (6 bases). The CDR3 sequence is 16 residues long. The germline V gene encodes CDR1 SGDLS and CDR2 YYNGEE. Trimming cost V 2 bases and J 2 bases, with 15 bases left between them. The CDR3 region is CASSVDPRTVTDTQYF. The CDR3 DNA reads TGTGCCAGCAGCGTGGACCCAAGGACAGTCACAGATACGCAGTATTTT.

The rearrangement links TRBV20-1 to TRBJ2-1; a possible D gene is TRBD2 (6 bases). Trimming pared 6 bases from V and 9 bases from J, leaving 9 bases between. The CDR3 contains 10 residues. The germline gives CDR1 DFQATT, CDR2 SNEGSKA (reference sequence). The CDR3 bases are TGCAGTGCCGCGGGGTCTGAGCAGTTCTTC. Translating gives CSAAGSEQFF.

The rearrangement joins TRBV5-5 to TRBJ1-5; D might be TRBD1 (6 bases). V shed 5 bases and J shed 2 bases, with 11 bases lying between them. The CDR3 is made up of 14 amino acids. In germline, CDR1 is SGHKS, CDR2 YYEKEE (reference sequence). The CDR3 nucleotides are TGTGCCAGCAGGCCAGGGGTAGGCAATCAGCCCCAGCATTTT. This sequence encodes CASRPGVGNQPQHF.

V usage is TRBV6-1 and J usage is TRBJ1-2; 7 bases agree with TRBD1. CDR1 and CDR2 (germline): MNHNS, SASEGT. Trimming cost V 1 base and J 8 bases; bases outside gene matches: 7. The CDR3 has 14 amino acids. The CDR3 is CASSEVAGGSGYTF. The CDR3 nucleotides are TGTGCCAGCAGTGAAGTGGCAGGGGGTTCCGGCTACACCTTC.

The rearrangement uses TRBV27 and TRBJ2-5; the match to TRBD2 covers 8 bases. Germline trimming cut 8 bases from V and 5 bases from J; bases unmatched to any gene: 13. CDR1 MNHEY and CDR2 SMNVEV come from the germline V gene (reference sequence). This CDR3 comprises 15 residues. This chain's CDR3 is CASSSGTRPRETQYF. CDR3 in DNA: TGTGCCAGCTCGTCCGGGACTAGGCCCCGGGAGACCCAGTACTTC.

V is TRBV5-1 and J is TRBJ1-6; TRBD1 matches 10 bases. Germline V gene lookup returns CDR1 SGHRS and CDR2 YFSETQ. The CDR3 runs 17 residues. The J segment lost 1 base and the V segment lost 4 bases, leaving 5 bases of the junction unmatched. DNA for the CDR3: TGCGCCAGCAGCGGGAGGACAGGGGGGTCCTATAATTCACCCCTCCACTTT. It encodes CASSGRTGGSYNSPLHF.

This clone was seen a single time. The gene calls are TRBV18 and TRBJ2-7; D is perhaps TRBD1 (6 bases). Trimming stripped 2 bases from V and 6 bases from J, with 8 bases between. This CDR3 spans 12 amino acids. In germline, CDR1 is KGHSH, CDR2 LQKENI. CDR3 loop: CASSPAGVEQYF. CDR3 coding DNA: TGTGCCAGCTCACCAGCAGGGGTCGAGCAGTACTTC.

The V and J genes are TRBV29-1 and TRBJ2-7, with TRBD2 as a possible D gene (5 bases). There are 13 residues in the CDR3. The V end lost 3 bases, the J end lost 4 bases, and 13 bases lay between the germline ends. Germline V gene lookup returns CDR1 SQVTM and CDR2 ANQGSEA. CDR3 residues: CSVDFGVGYEQYF. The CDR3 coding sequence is TGCAGCGTTGATTTCGGGGTAGGGTACGAGCAGTACTTC.

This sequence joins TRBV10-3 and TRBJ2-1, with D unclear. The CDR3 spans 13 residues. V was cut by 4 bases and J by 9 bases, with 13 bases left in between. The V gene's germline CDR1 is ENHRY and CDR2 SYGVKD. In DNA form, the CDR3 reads TGTGCCATCAGTGGAGGCCCTGCAGTTGAGCAGTTCTTC. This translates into CAISGGPAVEQFF.

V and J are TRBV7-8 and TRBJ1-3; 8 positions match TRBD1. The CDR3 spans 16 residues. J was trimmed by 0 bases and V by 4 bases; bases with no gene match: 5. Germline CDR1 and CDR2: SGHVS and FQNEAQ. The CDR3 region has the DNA TGTGCCAGCAGCTCACACAGGGGGAGCTCTGGAAACACCATATATTTT. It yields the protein CASSSHRGSSGNTIYF.

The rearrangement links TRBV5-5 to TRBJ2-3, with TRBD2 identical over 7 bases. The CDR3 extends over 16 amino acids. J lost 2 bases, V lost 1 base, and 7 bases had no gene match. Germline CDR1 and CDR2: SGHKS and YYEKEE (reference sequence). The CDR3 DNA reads TGTGCCAGCAGCTTGATTCCTAGCGGTTCCACAGATACGCAGTATTTT. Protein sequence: CASSLIPSGSTDTQYF.

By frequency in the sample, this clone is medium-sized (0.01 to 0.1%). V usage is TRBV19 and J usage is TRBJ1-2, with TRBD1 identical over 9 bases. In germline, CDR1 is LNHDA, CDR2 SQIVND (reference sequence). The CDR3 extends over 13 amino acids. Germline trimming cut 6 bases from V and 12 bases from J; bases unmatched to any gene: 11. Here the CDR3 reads CASRYGQGKKDTF. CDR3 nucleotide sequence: TGTGCCAGTAGATACGGACAGGGGAAGAAGGACACCTTC.

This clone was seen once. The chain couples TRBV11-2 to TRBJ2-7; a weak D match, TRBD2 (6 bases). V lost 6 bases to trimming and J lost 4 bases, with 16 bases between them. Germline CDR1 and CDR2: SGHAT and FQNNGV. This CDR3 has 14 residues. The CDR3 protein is CASSSTGTRYEQYF. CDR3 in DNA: TGTGCCAGCAGTTCCACCGGGACTCGATACGAGCAGTACTTC.

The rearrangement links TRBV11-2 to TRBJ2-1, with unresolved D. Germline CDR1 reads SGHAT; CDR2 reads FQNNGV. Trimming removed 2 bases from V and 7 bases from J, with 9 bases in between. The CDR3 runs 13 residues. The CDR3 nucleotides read TGTGCCAGCAGCTTAAGCCTGTTTAATGAGCAGTTCTTC. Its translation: CASSLSLFNEQFF.